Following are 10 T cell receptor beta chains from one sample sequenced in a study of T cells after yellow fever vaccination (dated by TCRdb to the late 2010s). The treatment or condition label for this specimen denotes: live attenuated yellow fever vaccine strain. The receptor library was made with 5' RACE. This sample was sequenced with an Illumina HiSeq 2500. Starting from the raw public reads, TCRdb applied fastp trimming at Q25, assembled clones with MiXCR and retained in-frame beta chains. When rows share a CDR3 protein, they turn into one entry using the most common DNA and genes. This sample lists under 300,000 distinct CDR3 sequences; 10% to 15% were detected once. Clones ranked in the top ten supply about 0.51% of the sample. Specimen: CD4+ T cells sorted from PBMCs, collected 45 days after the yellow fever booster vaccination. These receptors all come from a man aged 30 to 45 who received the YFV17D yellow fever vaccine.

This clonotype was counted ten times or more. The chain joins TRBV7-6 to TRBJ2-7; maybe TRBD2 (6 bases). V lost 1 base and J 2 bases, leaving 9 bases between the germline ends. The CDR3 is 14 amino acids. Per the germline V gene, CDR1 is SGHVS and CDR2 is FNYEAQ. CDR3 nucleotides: TGTGCCAGCAGCTTAGAGCGGGCCGCCTACGAGCAGTACTTC. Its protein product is CASSLERAAYEQYF.

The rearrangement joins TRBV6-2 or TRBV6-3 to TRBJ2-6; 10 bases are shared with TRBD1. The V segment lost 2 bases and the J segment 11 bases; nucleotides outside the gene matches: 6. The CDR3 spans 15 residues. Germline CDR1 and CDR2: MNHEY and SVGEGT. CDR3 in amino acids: CASSYDRGRSDVLTF. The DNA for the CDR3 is TGTGCCAGCAGTTACGACAGGGGGCGCAGTGACGTCCTGACTTTC.

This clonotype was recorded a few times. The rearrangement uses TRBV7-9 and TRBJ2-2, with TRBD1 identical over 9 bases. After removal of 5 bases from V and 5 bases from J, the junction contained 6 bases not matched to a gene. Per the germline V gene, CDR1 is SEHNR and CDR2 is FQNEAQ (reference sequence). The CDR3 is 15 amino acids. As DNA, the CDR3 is TGTGCCAGCAGCCCGGGACAGGGAGCGACCGGGGAGCTGTTTTTT. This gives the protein CASSPGQGATGELFF. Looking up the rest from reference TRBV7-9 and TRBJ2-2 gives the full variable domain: DTGVSQNPRHKITKRGQNVTFRCDPISEHNRLYWYRQTLGQGPEFLTYFQNEAQLEKSRLLSDRFSAERPKGSFSTLEIQRTEQGDSAMYLCASSPGQGATGELFFGEGSRLTVL.

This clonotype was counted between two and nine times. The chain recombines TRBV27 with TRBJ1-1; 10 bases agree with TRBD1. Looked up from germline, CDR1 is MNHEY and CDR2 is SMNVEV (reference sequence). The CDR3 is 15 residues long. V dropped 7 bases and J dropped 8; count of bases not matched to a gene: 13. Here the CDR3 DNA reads TGTGCCAGCATCCAAAGGGGGGACAGGGGAACCGAAGCTTTCTTT. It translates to CASIQRGDRGTEAFF.

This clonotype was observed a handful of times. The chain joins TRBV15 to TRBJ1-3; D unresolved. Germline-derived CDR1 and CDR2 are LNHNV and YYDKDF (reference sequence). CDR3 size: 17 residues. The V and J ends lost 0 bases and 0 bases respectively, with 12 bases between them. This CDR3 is CATSRDLLSSSGNTIYF. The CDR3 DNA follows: TGTGCCACCAGCAGAGATCTCCTGAGCAGCTCTGGAAACACCATATATTTT.

The CDR3 bases are TGCAGTGCTAGTTTTCCGGGACTATCCAATGAGCAGTTCTTC. As protein: CSASFPGLSNEQFF. The chain joins TRBV20-1 to TRBJ2-1, with TRBD2 matching over 7 bases. With 3 bases clipped from V and 6 bases from J, the junction kept 8 bases outside the gene matches. The germline gives CDR1 DFQATT, CDR2 SNEGSKA (reference sequence). This CDR3 contains 14 residues.

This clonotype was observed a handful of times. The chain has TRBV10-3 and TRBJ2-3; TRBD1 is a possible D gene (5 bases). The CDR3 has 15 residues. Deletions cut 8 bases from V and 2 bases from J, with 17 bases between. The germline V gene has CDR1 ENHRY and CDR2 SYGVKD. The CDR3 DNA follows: TGTGCCATCGGGGATACCGGACAAATCACAGATACGCAGTATTTT. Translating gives CAIGDTGQITDTQYF.

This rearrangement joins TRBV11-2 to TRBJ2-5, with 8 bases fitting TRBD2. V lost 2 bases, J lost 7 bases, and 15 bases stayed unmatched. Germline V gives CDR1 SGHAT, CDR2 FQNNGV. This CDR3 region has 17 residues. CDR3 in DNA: TGTGCCAGCAGCTTACATCCTAGCGGGCCTCTCGGGGTGACCCAGTACTTC. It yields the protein CASSLHPSGPLGVTQYF.

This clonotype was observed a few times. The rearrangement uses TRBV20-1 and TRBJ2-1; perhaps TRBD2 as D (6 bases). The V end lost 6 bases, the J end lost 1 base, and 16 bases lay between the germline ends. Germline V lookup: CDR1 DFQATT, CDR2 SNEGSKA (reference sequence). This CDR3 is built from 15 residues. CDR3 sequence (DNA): TGCAGTGCCGCGCCTCGGCGGGAATCCTACAATGAGCAGTTCTTC. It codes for CSAAPRRESYNEQFF.

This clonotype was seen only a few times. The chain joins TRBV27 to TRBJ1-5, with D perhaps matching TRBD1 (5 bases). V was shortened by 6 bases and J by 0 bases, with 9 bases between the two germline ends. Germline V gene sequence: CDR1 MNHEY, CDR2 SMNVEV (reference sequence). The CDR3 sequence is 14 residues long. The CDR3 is CASRQDYSNQPQHF. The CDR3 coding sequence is TGTGCCAGCAGACAGGATTATAGCAATCAGCCCCAGCATTTT.